A single sample is the source of the 6 T cell receptor beta chains below, sequenced in a study of siplizumab effects on memory and regulatory T cells. Sequenced by immunoSEQ multiplex PCR; TCRdb stores in-frame clones only, minus some. The sample consists of roughly 100,000 clones, roughly 91% of them appearing once. Sequences were obtained from CD4+ T cells sorted from blood. The receptors originated from a human donor in good health.

The chain links TRBV5-1 to TRBJ2-7; TRBD1 aligns across 8 bases. J lost 2 bases, V lost 3 bases, and 4 bases had no gene match. CDR1 is SGHRS and CDR2 is YFSETQ in the germline V gene. The CDR3 spans 14 residues. DNA of the CDR3: TGCGCCAGCAGCTCTGGACAGGGTACCTACGAGCAGTACTTC. Translating it yields CASSSGQGTYEQYF.

The rearrangement links TRBV19 to TRBJ2-5; D is undetermined. Germline values: CDR1 LNHDA, CDR2 SQIVND (reference sequence). V was shortened by 5 bases and J by 0 bases, with 7 bases between the two germline ends. The CDR3 loop spans 13 amino acids. The CDR3, as DNA: TGTGCCAGTAGTGAAGAGTACCAAGAGACCCAGTACTTC. Protein: CASSEEYQETQYF.

The chain has TRBV28 and TRBJ1-2, with 9 bases fitting TRBD1. This CDR3 has 13 residues. Germline V gene sequence: CDR1 MDHEN, CDR2 SYDVKM. V lost 7 bases and J lost 2; bases outside the gene matches: 2. CDR3 bases: TGTGCCAGCAACGGACAGGGGAACTATGGCTACACCTTC. It specifies CASNGQGNYGYTF.

This chain links TRBV7-9 with TRBJ1-4; TRBD1 matches at 9 bases. The CDR3 covers 15 residues. CDR1 and CDR2 from the germline V gene are SEHNR and FQNEAQ (reference sequence). Unmatched junction bases numbered 4, after V lost 5 bases and J lost 3 bases. The CDR3 coding sequence is TGTGCCAGCAGCAGACAGGGGGAGGCTAATGAAAAACTGTTTTTT. Its protein is CASSRQGEANEKLFF.

The chain has TRBV28 and TRBJ2-5; a possible D gene is TRBD1 (5 bases). Trimming stripped 10 bases from V and 2 bases from J, with 26 bases between. Germline values: CDR1 MDHEN, CDR2 SYDVKM. This CDR3 has 17 residues. CDR3 sequence reads: CATHPWAGKFRQETQYF. CDR3 nucleotide sequence: TGTGCCACCCATCCCTGGGCAGGGAAGTTTAGGCAAGAGACCCAGTACTTC. The full variable domain, completed using reference TRBV28 and TRBJ2-5, is DVKVTQSSRYLVKRTGEKVFLECVQDMDHENMFWYRQDPGLGLRLIYFSYDVKMKEKGDIPEGYSVSREKKERFSLILESASTNQTSMYLCATHPWAGKFRQETQYFGPGTRLLVL.

The rearrangement uses TRBV4-1 and TRBJ2-7; tentatively, D is TRBD1 (6 bases). V was cut by 1 base and J by 7 bases, with 14 bases left in between. Germline-derived CDR1 and CDR2 are MGHRA and YSYEKL. The CDR3 covers 14 residues. The CDR3 bases are TGCGCCAGCAGCCAAGTCCAGTTAGGGGGAGAGCAGTACTTC. Residues: CASSQVQLGGEQYF.